This TCR beta chain stems from a study of T cell changes during pregnancy in multiple sclerosis. This clone showed up just a few times. Data came from immunoSEQ multiplex PCR; TCRdb stores just in-frame clones and leaves some out. The sample shows 65,000 to 75,000 clones, 80% to 95% of them seen only once. V dropped 2 bases and J dropped 2; count of bases not matched to a gene: 10. CDR3 length equals 17 residues. Germline CDR1 and CDR2: SSHAT and FNYEAQ (reference sequence). The chain has TRBV7-7 and TRBJ2-3; 7 nucleotides line up with TRBD1. The receptor was isolated from a female donor with multiple sclerosis, enrolled in a pregnancy study. This specimen was peripheral blood, taken in the second trimester of pregnancy. CDR3 DNA: TGTGCCAGCAGCTTAAGGGTAGGTGGACAGGCCACAGATACGCAGTATTTT. This translates into CASSLRVGGQATDTQYF.